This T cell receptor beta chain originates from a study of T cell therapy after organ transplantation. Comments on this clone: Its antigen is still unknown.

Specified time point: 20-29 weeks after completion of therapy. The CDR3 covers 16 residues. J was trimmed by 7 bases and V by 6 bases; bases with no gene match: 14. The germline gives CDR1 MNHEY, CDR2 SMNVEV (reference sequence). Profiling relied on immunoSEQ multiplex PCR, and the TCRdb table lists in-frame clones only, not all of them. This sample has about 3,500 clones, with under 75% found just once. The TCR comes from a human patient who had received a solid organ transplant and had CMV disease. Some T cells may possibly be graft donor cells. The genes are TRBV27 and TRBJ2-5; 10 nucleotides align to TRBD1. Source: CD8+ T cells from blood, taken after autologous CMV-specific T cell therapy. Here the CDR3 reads CASSPGQGEGIGTQYF. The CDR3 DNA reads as TGTGCCAGCAGCCCCGGACAGGGGGAGGGTATAGGGACCCAGTACTTC.